Listed below are T cell receptor beta chains from one sample, sequenced in a study of blood T cell repertoires in COVID-19. Some clones are missing from TCRdb's copy, which holds only in-frame ones; the method was immunoSEQ multiplex PCR. The data contain around 250,000 clones, around nine tenths of them singletons. The sequencing sample was made of peripheral blood. The receptors originated from a man aged 35 to 55 with active or convalescent COVID-19. Both conserved end residues are part of each CDR3. The order of the fields is CDR3 protein, CDR3 DNA, CDR3 length, J gene, V gene, clone size, D gene. A D gene is named only where the DNA matches it firmly. Clone size, where shown, is once, few, many, or a class for clones that have expanded.

CASSMRQQGDRAFF,TGTGCCAGCAGTATGAGACAGCAGGGGGATCGAGCTTTCTTT,14,TRBJ1-1,TRBV27,.,TRBD1
CASWDRTYGYTF,TGTGCCAGTTGGGACAGGACCTATGGCTACACCTTC,12,TRBJ1-2,TRBV19,.,TRBD1
CASRVTGLEAFF,TGTGCCAGCAGGGTGACAGGGCTTGAAGCTTTCTTT,12,TRBJ1-1,TRBV6-5,.,TRBD1
CASSQAGVAGNTIYF,TGTGCCAGCAGCCAAGCGGGTGTAGCAGGAAACACCATATATTTT,15,TRBJ1-3,TRBV3-1/TRBV3-2,.,.
CASSSQSGGYEQYF,TGTGCCAGCAGCTCCCAGAGCGGGGGTTACGAGCAGTACTTC,14,TRBJ2-7,TRBV5-6,.,TRBD2
CASSFTSSEGQPQHF,TGTGCCAGCAGCTTTACGTCGAGTGAGGGTCAGCCCCAGCATTTT,15,TRBJ1-5,TRBV5-8,once,.
CASSVGRGTNSPLHF,TGTGCCAGCAGCGTCGGACGGGGGACGAATTCACCCCTCCACTTT,15,TRBJ1-6,TRBV13,.,.
CASSYRGRVGNTIYF,TGTGCCAGCAGTTACAGGGGGCGGGTAGGAAACACCATATATTTT,15,TRBJ1-3,TRBV6-5,.,TRBD1
CAIIRGTYNEQFF,TGTGCCATCATAAGGGGGACCTACAATGAGCAGTTCTTC,13,TRBJ2-1,TRBV6-5,.,.
CASSLMYDSSYEQYF,TGTGCCAGCAGCTTGATGTACGACAGCTCCTACGAGCAGTACTTC,15,TRBJ2-7,TRBV11-2,.,.
CASSGTSGYNEQFF,TGTGCCAGCAGCGGGACTAGCGGTTACAATGAGCAGTTCTTC,14,TRBJ2-1,TRBV6-5,.,TRBD2
CATSDPRDSSYNEQFF,TGTGCCACCAGTGACCCCAGGGATAGCTCCTACAATGAGCAGTTCTTC,16,TRBJ2-1,TRBV24-1,.,.
CASSFSALKIGELFF,TGTGCCAGCAGTTTTTCCGCACTCAAAATCGGGGAGCTGTTTTTT,15,TRBJ2-2,TRBV6-6,.,.
CASSQGAGAGELFF,TGTGCCAGCAGCCAGGGGGCCGGGGCCGGGGAGCTGTTTTTT,14,TRBJ2-2,TRBV3-1/TRBV3-2,.,.
CASSPRKQGRRSNEQFF,TGTGCCAGCAGTCCCAGAAAACAGGGCCGGCGATCCAATGAGCAGTTCTTC,17,TRBJ2-1,TRBV28,.,.
CASSSSGSGVGELFF,TGCGCCAGCAGCTCTAGCGGGAGCGGGGTCGGGGAGCTGTTTTTT,15,TRBJ2-2,TRBV5-1,.,TRBD2
CARGGLHQPQHF,TGTGCCAGGGGAGGATTACATCAGCCCCAGCATTTT,12,TRBJ1-5,TRBV9,.,.
CASSSGTSAVEQYF,TGTGCCAGCAGCTCCGGGACTAGCGCCGTTGAGCAGTACTTC,14,TRBJ2-7,TRBV7-2,.,TRBD2
CASSPGFQSYNSPLHF,TGTGCCAGCAGCCCGGGATTTCAATCCTATAATTCACCCCTCCACTTT,16,TRBJ1-6,TRBV7-2,few,.
CASSPRYGSSHNEQFF,TGTGCCAGCTCACCGCGGTACGGCTCCTCTCACAATGAGCAGTTCTTC,16,TRBJ2-1,TRBV18,.,.
CASSLVSRLAGLNF,TGTGCCAGCAGCTTAGTTTCCCGGTTGGCGGGCCTCAACTTT,14,TRBJ1-6,TRBV11-2,.,.
CASSPRGRGEGTEAFF,TGTGCCAGCAGCCCGCGTGGTAGGGGCGAAGGAACTGAAGCTTTCTTT,16,TRBJ1-1,TRBV11-1,.,.
CASSFGGTAMGYTF,TGTGCCAGCAGCTTTGGGGGGACAGCAATGGGCTACACCTTC,14,TRBJ1-2,TRBV3-1/TRBV3-2,once,TRBD1
CASSPRPGINSGNTIYF,TGTGCCAGCAGCCCCCGCCCCGGGATCAACTCTGGAAACACCATATATTTT,17,TRBJ1-3,TRBV7-9,.,.
CASTPLSYNEQFF,TGTGCCAGCACCCCACTTTCCTACAATGAGCAGTTCTTC,13,TRBJ2-1,TRBV12-3/TRBV12-4,once,.
CASRFEAGLYNEQFF,TGTGCCAGCCGCTTCGAGGCCGGTTTATACAATGAGCAGTTCTTC,15,TRBJ2-1,TRBV11-2,.,.
CAWSRQGMETQYF,TGTGCCTGGAGTCGACAGGGAATGGAGACCCAGTACTTC,13,TRBJ2-5,TRBV30,.,TRBD1
CATSRDLGGTEAFF,TGTGCCACCAGCAGAGATTTGGGGGGGACTGAAGCTTTCTTT,14,TRBJ1-1,TRBV15,.,.
CASRTRDTGELFF,TGTGCCAGCAGAACGAGGGACACCGGGGAGCTGTTTTTT,13,TRBJ2-2,TRBV12-3/TRBV12-4,.,.
CAWSVGGGMNTEAFF,TGTGCCTGGAGTGTAGGGGGGGGAATGAACACTGAAGCTTTCTTT,15,TRBJ1-1,TRBV30,.,.
CASSASTGKGAGEQYF,TGTGCCAGCAGTGCCTCGACTGGGAAGGGCGCGGGCGAGCAGTACTTC,16,TRBJ2-7,TRBV25-1,.,.
CASSLEQGKIGYTF,TGTGCCAGCAGCTTGGAACAGGGGAAGATTGGCTACACCTTC,14,TRBJ1-2,TRBV5-4,.,TRBD1
CASSPSMATNEKLFF,TGTGCCAGCAGCCCCAGTATGGCAACTAATGAAAAACTGTTTTTT,15,TRBJ1-4,TRBV27,.,.
CASSSGSAQETQYF,TGTGCCAGCAGCTCCGGGTCTGCTCAAGAGACCCAGTACTTC,14,TRBJ2-5,TRBV5-4,once,.
CASSLWDSTGGLDTQYF,TGTGCCAGCAGTCTGTGGGACTCCACGGGCGGGTTGGATACGCAGTATTTT,17,TRBJ2-3,TRBV28,.,.
CASSPNVGQRTDTQYF,TGTGCCAGCTCACCGAACGTGGGGCAGCGCACAGATACGCAGTATTTT,16,TRBJ2-3,TRBV18,once,.
CASSLEYGRDQETQYF,TGTGCCAGCAGCTTAGAGTACGGGAGGGATCAAGAGACCCAGTACTTC,16,TRBJ2-5,TRBV7-2,.,TRBD2
CASGQGYEQYF,TGTGCCAGCGGACAGGGCTACGAGCAGTACTTC,11,TRBJ2-7,TRBV6-1,.,TRBD1
CATSDRDRPTYEQYF,TGTGCCACCAGTGACCGAGACAGGCCTACCTACGAGCAGTACTTC,15,TRBJ2-7,TRBV24-1,.,.
CASTPGQESREQYF,TGTGCCAGCACCCCGGGACAGGAAAGTCGCGAGCAGTACTTC,14,TRBJ2-7,TRBV5-4,.,TRBD1
CASSQASTYEQYF,TGCGCCAGCAGCCAAGCGTCTACCTACGAGCAGTACTTC,13,TRBJ2-7,TRBV4-1,.,.